The clone carrying this TCR beta chain was recorded a few times. Its target is not known. The data stem from a study of cytomegalovirus exposure and HLA in healthy donors. Background on the study: Earlier sequencing of some 190 million T cells yielded under 120 million unique TCR beta sequences. Early released data comprised 80 million or so unique TCRs from HLA-typed donors.

Use of 60 Vbeta and 13 Jbeta primers characterized the PCR. TCRdb's copy holds only in-frame clones and misses some; the assay was immunoSEQ multiplex PCR. This table has approximately 170,000 clones, around 73% appearing once. CDR3 length: 14 amino acids. J lost 6 bases, V lost 1 base, and 6 bases had no gene match. CDR1 and CDR2 (germline): MGHRA, YSYEKL. The study, taken as a whole, reports: In a later analysis, parvovirus B19, influenza, CMV and Epstein-Barr virus appeared linked to several top co-occurrence clusters.

The chain employs TRBV4-1 and TRBJ2-7; 7 nucleotides line up with TRBD1. The TCR originated in a woman between 18 and 29 years old in good health and CMV-seropositive. The sample consisted of PBMCs. The CDR3 DNA reads as TGCGCCAGCAGCCAAGCAAACAGGGGCGGCGAGCAGTACTTC. Translated, it gives CASSQANRGGEQYF.